This section outlines one TCR beta chain sequence together with its context. The sample belongs to a study of blood T cell repertoires in COVID-19. Background on the study: Sites in the United States, Italy and Spain provided acute and convalescent COVID-19 samples. T cells, B-cell-depleted T cells, or PBMCs provided the cDNA or gDNA that served as material.

Allocation to cohorts depended on clinical history reported by the participants. Original handling: Estimated nucleated cell counts came from reference gene primer amplification. Data came from immunoSEQ multiplex PCR; TCRdb stores just in-frame clones and leaves some out. V, J and clone size reflect that table, while D and trimming were determined from the DNA. The table shows 200,000 to 300,000 clones, with 86% occurring only once. The germline V gene encodes CDR1 MNHEY and CDR2 SMNVEV (reference sequence). The CDR3 is 14 residues long. V lost 0 bases to trimming and J lost 0 bases, with 6 bases between them.

Sequencing used PBMCs or T cells enriched from blood (not recorded which). The rearrangement uses TRBV27 and TRBJ2-7, with D possibly matching TRBD2 (5 bases). The sequence derives from a woman aged 40 to 55 with acute COVID-19. In DNA form, the CDR3 reads TGTGCCAGCAGTTTATCCGGGATCTCCTACGAGCAGTACTTC. Translation: CASSLSGISYEQYF.